This TCR beta chain was recorded in a study of long-term antiretroviral therapy in people with HIV. Per the germline V gene, CDR1 is MDHEN and CDR2 is SYDVKM. The CDR3 contains 17 residues. Between the trimmed V and J ends, which lost 3 bases and 0 bases, there was a span of 12 bases. The assay used was immunoSEQ (version v3.0), run at survey level. Profiling relied on immunoSEQ multiplex PCR, and the TCRdb table lists in-frame clones only, not all of them. The sample lists 23,000 or so clones; almost 85% were seen once. This TCR was recovered from a man aged 45-65 years with HIV. Specimen: unsorted PBMCs, collected 0.3 years after starting antiretroviral therapy. The V call is TRBV28, the J call TRBJ2-6; the D is unclear. The CDR3 nucleotides read TGTGCCAGCAGTTTCTCGGGTCATCCCTCTGGGGCCAACGTCCTGACTTTC. This encodes CASSFSGHPSGANVLTF. The full variable domain, its missing parts supplied by reference TRBV28 and TRBJ2-6, is DVKVTQSSRYLVKRTGEKVFLECVQDMDHENMFWYRQDPGLGLRLIYFSYDVKMKEKGDIPEGYSVSREKKERFSLILESASTNQTSMYLCASSFSGHPSGANVLTFGAGSRLTVL.